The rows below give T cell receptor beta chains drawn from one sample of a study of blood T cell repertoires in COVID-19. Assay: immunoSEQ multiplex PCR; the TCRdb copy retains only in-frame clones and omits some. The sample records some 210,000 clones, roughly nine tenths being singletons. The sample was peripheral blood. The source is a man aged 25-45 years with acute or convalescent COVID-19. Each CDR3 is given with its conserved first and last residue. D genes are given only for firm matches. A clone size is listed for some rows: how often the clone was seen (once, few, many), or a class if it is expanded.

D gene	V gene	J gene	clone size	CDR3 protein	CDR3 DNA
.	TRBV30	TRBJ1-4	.	CAWSYMGGGGEKLFF	TGTGCCTGGAGTTACATGGGGGGAGGGGGTGAAAAACTGTTTTTT
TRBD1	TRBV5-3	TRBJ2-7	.	CARSDEVRTGSF	TGTGCCAGAAGCGATGAGGTCCGGACAGGTAGCTTC
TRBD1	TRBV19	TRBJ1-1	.	CASLDRGYTEAFF	TGTGCCAGTCTCGACAGGGGGTACACTGAAGCTTTCTTT
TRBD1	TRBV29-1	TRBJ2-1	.	CSVYKDRKVTYNEQFF	TGCAGCGTTTACAAGGACAGGAAGGTAACATACAATGAGCAGTTCTTC
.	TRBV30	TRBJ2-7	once	CAWLSGSYEQYF	TGTGCCTGGTTGAGCGGCTCCTACGAGCAGTACTTC
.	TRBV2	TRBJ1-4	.	CASSTGTGEKLFF	TGTGCCAGCAGTACAGGTACAGGTGAAAAACTGTTTTTT
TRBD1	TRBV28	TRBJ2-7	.	CASTPGQGFYEQYF	TGTGCCAGCACCCCGGGACAGGGATTCTACGAGCAGTACTTC
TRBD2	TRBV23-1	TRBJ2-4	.	CASSPREGRDF	TGCGCCAGCAGTCCGCGGGAGGGCAGGGACTTC
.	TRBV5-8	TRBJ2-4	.	CASSPSRGVGIQYF	TGTGCCAGCAGCCCTTCCAGGGGGGTAGGCATTCAGTACTTC
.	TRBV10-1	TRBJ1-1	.	CASSPRGRGLMNTEAFF	TGCGCCAGCAGCCCCCGAGGCAGGGGCCTCATGAACACTGAAGCTTTCTTT
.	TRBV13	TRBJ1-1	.	CASNLVLTGMNTEAFF	TGTGCCAGCAACCTAGTCCTGACGGGAATGAACACTGAAGCTTTCTTT
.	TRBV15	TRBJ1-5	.	CATKLNDGVNQPQHF	TGTGCCACCAAACTCAATGACGGAGTCAATCAGCCCCAGCATTTT
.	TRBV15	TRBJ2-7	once	CATSRELAISYEQYF	TGTGCCACCAGCAGAGAACTAGCCATCTCCTACGAGCAGTACTTC
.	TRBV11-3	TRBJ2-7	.	CASSTLGGGEQYF	TGTGCCAGCAGCACACTAGGGGGGGGCGAGCAGTACTTC
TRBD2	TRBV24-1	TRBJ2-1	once	CATSDLRLAGANEQFF	TGTGCCACCAGTGATTTGCGACTAGCGGGGGCAAATGAGCAGTTCTTC
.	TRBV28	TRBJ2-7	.	CASSSTVYEQYF	TGTGCCAGCAGTTCGACAGTATACGAGCAGTACTTC
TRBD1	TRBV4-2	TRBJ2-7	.	CASSPGTGGSRDEQYF	TGTGCCAGCAGCCCTGGGACAGGGGGGTCTAGGGACGAGCAGTACTTC
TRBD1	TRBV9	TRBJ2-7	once	CASSPSRTGSTKSYEQYF	TGTGCCAGCAGCCCATCAAGGACAGGTAGTACGAAGTCCTACGAGCAGTACTTC